This TCR beta chain originates from a study of response to subunit inactivated influenza vaccine. Study results and limitations: T cells newly recruited by each seasonal influenza vaccination are few, the authors suggested.

This CDR3 spans 17 amino acids. Trimming removed 4 bases from V and 5 bases from J; junction bases left unmatched: 10. CDR1 and CDR2 from the germline V gene are KGHDR and SFDVKD. TCRdb used MiXCR to reprocess the RT-PCR reads, holding one entry per CDR3 protein. The sample contains 650,000 to 800,000 distinct CDR3 sequences, 11% to 15% of which appear only once. To note about this clonotype: Its antigen remains unknown.

The material was PBMCs from blood, obtained around 15 days before vaccination. This receptor was identified in a man aged 45-60 years who received an inactivated influenza vaccine. The chain is built from TRBV24-1 and TRBJ1-5; 10 positions agree with TRBD1. The CDR3 DNA follows: TGTGCCACCAGTGAGCCGCCAGACAGGGGGCAAGATCAGCCCCAGCATTTT. It translates to CATSEPPDRGQDQPQHF.